This TCR beta chain is from a study of PD-L1 blockade in urothelial cancer. Time point reported: peripheral blood 6 weeks after treatment start. Each patient's cancer was a locally advanced or metastatic urothelial carcinoma. The protocol was immunoSEQ multiplex PCR, while the TCRdb copy is restricted to in-frame clones and leaves out a portion. The sample records 40,000 to 45,000 clones, around 83% being singletons. V lost 0 bases, J lost 9 bases, and 9 bases lay in between. The CDR3 has 13 residues. The germline CDR1 and CDR2 sequences are LNHNV and YYDKDF (reference sequence). V is TRBV15 and J is TRBJ2-1; no firm D call. This TCR was recovered from a man aged 65 to 79 with urothelial cancer. The sequencing here drew on PBMCs, taken around atezolizumab (anti-PD-L1) treatment. The CDR3 DNA is TGTGCCACCAGCAGAGATAGACTGTCTGAGCAGTTCTTC. Translated: CATSRDRLSEQFF.